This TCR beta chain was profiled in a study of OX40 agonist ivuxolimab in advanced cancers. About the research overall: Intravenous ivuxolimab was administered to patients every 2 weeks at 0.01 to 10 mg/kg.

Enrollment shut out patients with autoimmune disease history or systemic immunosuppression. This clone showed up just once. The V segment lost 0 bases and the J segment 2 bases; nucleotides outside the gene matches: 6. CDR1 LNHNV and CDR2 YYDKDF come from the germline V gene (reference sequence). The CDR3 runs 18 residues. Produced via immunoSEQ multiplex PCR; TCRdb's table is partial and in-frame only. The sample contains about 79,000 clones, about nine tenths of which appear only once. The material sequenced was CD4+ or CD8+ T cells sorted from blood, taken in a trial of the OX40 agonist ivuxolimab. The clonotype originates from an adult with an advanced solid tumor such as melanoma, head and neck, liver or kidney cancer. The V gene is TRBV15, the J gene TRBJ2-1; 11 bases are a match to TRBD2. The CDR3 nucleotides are TGTGCCACCAGCAGAGATCATAGCGGGAGGGTAACCTACAATGAGCAGTTCTTC. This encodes CATSRDHSGRVTYNEQFF.